This TCR beta chain is drawn from a study of T cell changes during pregnancy in multiple sclerosis. TCRdb's copy holds only in-frame clones and misses some; the assay was immunoSEQ multiplex PCR. The table shows over 85,000 clones, with under 95% occurring only once. Germline V lookup: CDR1 MDHEN, CDR2 SYDVKM. This CDR3 comprises 13 residues. Trimming pared 8 bases from V and 1 base from J, leaving 11 bases between. The chain uses TRBV28 and TRBJ1-2; D perhaps matches TRBD1 (5 bases). This specimen consisted of peripheral blood, obtained in the first trimester of pregnancy. This receptor was taken from a female donor in good health, enrolled as a control in a pregnancy study. The CDR3 loop is CASYLQDNYGYTF. Written as DNA, the CDR3 is TGTGCCAGCTATCTACAGGATAACTATGGCTACACCTTC.